This T cell receptor beta chain originates from a study of blood T cell repertoires in COVID-19. The V and J ends lost 8 bases and 7 bases respectively, with 16 bases between them. The CDR3 has 13 residues. CDR1 is MNHEY and CDR2 is SVGAGI in the germline V gene. Clones were sequenced by immunoSEQ multiplex PCR, and TCRdb holds only the in-frame ones, with some missing. The sample lists around 130,000 clones, about three quarters seen once, with 16% in the top ten. The sequenced sample was peripheral blood. This chain joins TRBV6-5 and TRBJ2-3; no clear D. The TCR was taken from a man aged 50 or older with acute or convalescent COVID-19. CDR3 sequence reads: CASSNLGLHTQYF. The CDR3 region has the DNA TGTGCCAGCTCCAACCTCGGTCTGCATACGCAGTATTTT.